Included here is one T cell receptor beta chain sequence, with context. Its antigen is still unknown. The data are from a study of T cell clusters in autoimmune cytopenias. Whole-study results and caveats: Primary autoimmune cytopenia patients appeared to lack physiological T cell clusters present in healthy donors.

TRB rearrangements were amplified by touch-down multiplex PCR with mixed TRB-A/B primers. TCRdb reanalyzed the multiplex PCR reads, giving one entry per CDR3 protein sequence and no DNA. The listing contains fewer than 7,500 distinct CDR3 sequences. TRB was amplified from 250 ng of peripheral blood genomic DNA per sample. This sample was shared with a second study, whose subject was T cell repertoires in aging, cancer and after chemotherapy. As reported in that work: Across the chemotherapy interval, each cancer cohort showed higher median generation probability, suggesting thymic rebound.

Sequenced material: peripheral blood. This receptor was obtained from a human donor in good health.

CDR3 sequence: CASSEAIWANTQYF. This chain joins TRBV6-1 and TRBJ2-3. The CDR3 totals 14 residues. CDR1 and CDR2 (germline): MNHNS, SASEGT.